This T cell receptor beta chain originates from a study of shared clonotypes between healthy human individuals. General study results and limits: It was observed that 5% to 6.5% of naive CD4 clonotypes were shared across a handful of donors. Larger richness was generally estimated for naive than memory subsets.

CDR3 length equals 14 residues. The assay was immunoSEQ multiplex PCR, and TCRdb's table has in-frame clones only and misses some. The sample has under 2,500,000 clones, approximately 96% seen once. Of note for this clone: Its antigen is as yet unknown.

The sequence came from a man aged 18 to 35 in good health. Sample: naive CD4+ T cells sorted from blood. Subset noted: CD45RA+ positively selected. The chain has TRBV21-1 and TRBJ1-5. TRBV21-1 is described as a pseudogene. This CDR3 is CASSQRGGNQPQHF. For the CDR3, the DNA is TGTGCCAGCAGTCAGAGGGGGGGCAATCAGCCCCAGCATTTT.